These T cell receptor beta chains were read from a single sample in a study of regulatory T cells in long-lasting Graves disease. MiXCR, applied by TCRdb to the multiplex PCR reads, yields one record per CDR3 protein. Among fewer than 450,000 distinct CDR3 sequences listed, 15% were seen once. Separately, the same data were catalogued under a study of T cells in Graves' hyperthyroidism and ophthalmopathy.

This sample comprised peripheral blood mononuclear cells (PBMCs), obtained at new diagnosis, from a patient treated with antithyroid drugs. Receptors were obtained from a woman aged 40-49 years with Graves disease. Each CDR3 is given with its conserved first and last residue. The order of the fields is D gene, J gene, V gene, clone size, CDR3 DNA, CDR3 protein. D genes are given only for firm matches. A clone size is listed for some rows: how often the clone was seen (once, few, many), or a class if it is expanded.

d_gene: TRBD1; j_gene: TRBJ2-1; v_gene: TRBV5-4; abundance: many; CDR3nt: TGTGCCAGCAGCTCAAAGACAGGGGCTAATTTTCATGAGCAGTTCTTC; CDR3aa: CASSSKTGANFHEQFF
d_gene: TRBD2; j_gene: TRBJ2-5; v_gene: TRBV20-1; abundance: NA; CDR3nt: TGCAGTGCTAGAATCGGTAGCGGGAGAGAGACCCAGTACTTC; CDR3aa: CSARIGSGRETQYF
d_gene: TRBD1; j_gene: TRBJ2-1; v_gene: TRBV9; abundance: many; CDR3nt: TGTGCCAGCAGCGTAGGGTGGGACAGGGTTGATGAGCAGTTCTTC; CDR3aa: CASSVGWDRVDEQFF
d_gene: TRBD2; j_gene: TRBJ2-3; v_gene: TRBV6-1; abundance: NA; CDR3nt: TGTGCCAGCAAAATCTTACTAGCGGGAGAGGCAGATACGCAGTATTTT; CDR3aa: CASKILLAGEADTQYF
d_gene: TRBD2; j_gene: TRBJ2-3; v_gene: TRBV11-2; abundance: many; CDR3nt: TGTGCCAGCAGCTTTACTAGCGGGGATCTCACAGATACGCAGTATTTT; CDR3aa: CASSFTSGDLTDTQYF
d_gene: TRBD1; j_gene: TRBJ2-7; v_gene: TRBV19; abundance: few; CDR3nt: TGTGCCAGTACCCCGGGACAGGGGAGCTTCTACGAGCAGTACTTC; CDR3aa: CASTPGQGSFYEQYF
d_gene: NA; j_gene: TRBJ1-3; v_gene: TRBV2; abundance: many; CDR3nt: TGTGCCAGCGAGGGGACTGACTCTGGAAACACCATATATTTT; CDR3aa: CASEGTDSGNTIYF
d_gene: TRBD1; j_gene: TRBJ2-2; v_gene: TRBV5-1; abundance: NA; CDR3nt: TGCGCCAGCAAAACAGGGGCCGGGGAGCTGTTTTTT; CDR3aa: CASKTGAGELFF
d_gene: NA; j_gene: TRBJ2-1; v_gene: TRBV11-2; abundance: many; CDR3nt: TGTGCCAGCAGTCTCACAGGGAACTCCTACAATGAGCAGTTCTTC; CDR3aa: CASSLTGNSYNEQFF
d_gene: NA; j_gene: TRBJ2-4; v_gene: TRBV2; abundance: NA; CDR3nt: TGTGCCAGCAGTGGGGAAACCGGGGGAAACATTCAGTACTTC; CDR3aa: CASSGETGGNIQYF
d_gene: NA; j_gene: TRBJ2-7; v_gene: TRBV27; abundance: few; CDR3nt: TGTGCCAGCAGTCCAAGTTTACAGAGCTCCTACGAGCAGTACTTC; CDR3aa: CASSPSLQSSYEQYF
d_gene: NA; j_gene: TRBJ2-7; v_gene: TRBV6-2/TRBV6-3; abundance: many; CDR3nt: TGTGCCAGCAGTTACTCCGCCCTGGCGGCTAGCAGATCCTACGAGCAGTACTTC; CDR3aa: CASSYSALAASRSYEQYF
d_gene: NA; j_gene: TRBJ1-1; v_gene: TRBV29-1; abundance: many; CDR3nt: TGCAGCGCCGGGGTTGCCAGCTCGAACACTGAAGCTTTCTTT; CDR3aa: CSAGVASSNTEAFF
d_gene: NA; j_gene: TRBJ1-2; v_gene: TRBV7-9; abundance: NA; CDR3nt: TGTGCCAGCAGCTTAGCGCGGGGGCAGGGTGGTGGCTACACCTTC; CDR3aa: CASSLARGQGGGYTF
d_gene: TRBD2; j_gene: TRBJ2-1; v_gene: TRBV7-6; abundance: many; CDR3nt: TGTGCCAGCAGCTTAGGGGCTACTAGCGGGAGTCTCCACAATGAGCAGTTCTTC; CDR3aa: CASSLGATSGSLHNEQFF
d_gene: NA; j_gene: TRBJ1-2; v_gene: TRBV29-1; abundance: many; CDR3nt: TGCAGCGTTGAGGTAACGAAGCGTGGCTACACCTTC; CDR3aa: CSVEVTKRGYTF
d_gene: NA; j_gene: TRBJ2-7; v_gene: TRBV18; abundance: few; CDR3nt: TGTGCCAGCTCACCCAGCGGATCCCGTGTATACGAGCAGTACTTC; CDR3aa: CASSPSGSRVYEQYF
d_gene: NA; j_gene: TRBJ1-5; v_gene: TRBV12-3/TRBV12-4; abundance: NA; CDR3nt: TGTGCCAGCAGCCGCTTAAGTCAGCCCCAGCATTTT; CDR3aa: CASSRLSQPQHF
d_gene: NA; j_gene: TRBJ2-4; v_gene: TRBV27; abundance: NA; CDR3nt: TGTGCCAGCAGTTTGATGGGTGCGTCGGCCAAAAACATTCAGTACTTC; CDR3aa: CASSLMGASAKNIQYF
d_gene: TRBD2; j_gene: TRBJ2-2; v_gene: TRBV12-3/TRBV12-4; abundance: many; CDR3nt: TGTGCCACCGGGGGGGGTTACCCGAACACCGGGGAGCTGTTTTTT; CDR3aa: CATGGGYPNTGELFF
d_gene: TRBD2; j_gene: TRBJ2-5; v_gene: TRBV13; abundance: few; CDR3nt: TGTGCCAGCAGCTCCTCTAGCGGGAGGATTGATGAGACCCAGTACTTC; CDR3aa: CASSSSSGRIDETQYF
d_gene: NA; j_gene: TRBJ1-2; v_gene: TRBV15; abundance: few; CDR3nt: TGTGCCGCCAGCATACGGGATAACTATGGCTACACCTTC; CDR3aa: CAASIRDNYGYTF
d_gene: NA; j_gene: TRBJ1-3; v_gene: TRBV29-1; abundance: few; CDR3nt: TGCAGCGTTTTAGCCCCTGGAAACACCATATATTTT; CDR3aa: CSVLAPGNTIYF
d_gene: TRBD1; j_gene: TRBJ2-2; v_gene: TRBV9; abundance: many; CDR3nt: TGTGCCAGCAGCGTCAACGGACAGGGGATCGGGGAGCTGTTTTTT; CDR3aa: CASSVNGQGIGELFF
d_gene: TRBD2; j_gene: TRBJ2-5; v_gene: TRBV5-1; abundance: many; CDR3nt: TGCGCCAGCAGCCCGAGCGGGATCTTTGAGACCCAGTACTTC; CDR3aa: CASSPSGIFETQYF
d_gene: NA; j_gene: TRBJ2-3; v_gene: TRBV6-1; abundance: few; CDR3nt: TGTGCCAGCAGGCTTAGAGATACGCAGTATTTT; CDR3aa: CASRLRDTQYF
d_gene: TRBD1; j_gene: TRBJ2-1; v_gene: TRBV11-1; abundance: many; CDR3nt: TGTGCCAGCAGCAGGGACAGGGGGCGTCAAAATGAGCAGTTCTTC; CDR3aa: CASSRDRGRQNEQFF
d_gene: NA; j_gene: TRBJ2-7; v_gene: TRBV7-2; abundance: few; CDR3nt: TGTGCCAGCAGCTTAGGCGCAGGGTTCGGCGAGCAGTACTTC; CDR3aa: CASSLGAGFGEQYF
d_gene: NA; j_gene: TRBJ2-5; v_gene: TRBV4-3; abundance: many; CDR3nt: TGCGCCAGCAGCCAAGACCTAGTTCAAGAGACCCAGTACTTC; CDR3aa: CASSQDLVQETQYF
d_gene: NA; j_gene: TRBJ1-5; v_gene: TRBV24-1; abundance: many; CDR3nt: TGTGCCACCAGTGATTCCCTAGATGGGCAGCCCCAGCATTTT; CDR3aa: CATSDSLDGQPQHF
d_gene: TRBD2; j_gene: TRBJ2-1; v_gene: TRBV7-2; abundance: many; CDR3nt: TGTGCCAGCAGCTTAGTTCTAGCGGGTACCCGGAATGAGCAGTTCTTC; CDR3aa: CASSLVLAGTRNEQFF
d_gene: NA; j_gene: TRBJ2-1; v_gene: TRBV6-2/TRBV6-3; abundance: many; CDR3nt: TGTGCCAGCAGTTACCCAACCAATCTTCGGGAGAGAGGAGACAATGAGCAGTTCTTC; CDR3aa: CASSYPTNLRERGDNEQFF
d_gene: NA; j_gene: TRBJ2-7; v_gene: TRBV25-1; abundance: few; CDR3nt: TGTGCCAGCAGTGAATGGACAGGAGGGGACGAGCAGTACTTC; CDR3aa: CASSEWTGGDEQYF
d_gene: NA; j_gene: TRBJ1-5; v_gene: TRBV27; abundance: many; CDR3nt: TGTGCCAGCAGCCGGGGCCTAAATCAGCCCCAGCATTTT; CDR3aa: CASSRGLNQPQHF
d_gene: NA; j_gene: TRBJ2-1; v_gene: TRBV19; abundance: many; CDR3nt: TGTGCCAGTAGTCAGACAGTAAACAATGAGCAGTTCTTC; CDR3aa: CASSQTVNNEQFF
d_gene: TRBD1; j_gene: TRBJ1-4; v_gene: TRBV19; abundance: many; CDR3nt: TGTGCCAGCTGTTCAATCCGGGACAGTAATGAAAAACTGTTTTTT; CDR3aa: CASCSIRDSNEKLFF
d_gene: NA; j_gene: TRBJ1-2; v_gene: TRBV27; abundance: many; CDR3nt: TGTGCCAGCAGTTTTTTGGGATCCGCGGGCTACACCTTC; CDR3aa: CASSFLGSAGYTF
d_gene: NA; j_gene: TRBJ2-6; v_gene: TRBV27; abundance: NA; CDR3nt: TGTGTCAGTTCGGGGAGCTCCGGGGCCAACGTCCTGACTTTC; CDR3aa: CVSSGSSGANVLTF
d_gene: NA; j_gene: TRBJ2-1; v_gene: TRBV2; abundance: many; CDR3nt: TGTGCCAGCAGTGTTCTCTACAGCTCCTACAATGAGCAGTTCTTC; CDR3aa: CASSVLYSSYNEQFF
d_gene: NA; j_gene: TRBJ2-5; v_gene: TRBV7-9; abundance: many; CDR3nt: TGTGCCAGCAGCTTAGCCCCACTCGGGCCTTACGAAGAGACCCAGTACTTC; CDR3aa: CASSLAPLGPYEETQYF
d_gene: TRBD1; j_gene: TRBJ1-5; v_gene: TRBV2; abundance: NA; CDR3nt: TGTGCCAGCAGGACCGGGACAGGGGGTGGGGGCAATCAGCCCCAGCATTTT; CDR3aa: CASRTGTGGGGNQPQHF
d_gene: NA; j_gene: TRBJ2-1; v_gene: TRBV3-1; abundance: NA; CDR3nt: TGTGCCAGCAGCCAAGAAGTGGTCAATGAGCAGTTCTTC; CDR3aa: CASSQEVVNEQFF
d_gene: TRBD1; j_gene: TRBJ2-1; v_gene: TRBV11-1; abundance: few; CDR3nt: TGTGCCAGCAGCACGACCCGGGACAGCCGTAACAATGAGCAGTTCTTC; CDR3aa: CASSTTRDSRNNEQFF
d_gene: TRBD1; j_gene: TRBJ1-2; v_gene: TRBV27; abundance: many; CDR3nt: TGTGCCAGCAGTTTATCTGGGACAGGGGCCTATGGCTACACCTTC; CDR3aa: CASSLSGTGAYGYTF
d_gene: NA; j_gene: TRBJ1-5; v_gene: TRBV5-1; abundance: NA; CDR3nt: TGCGCCAGCAGCTTCGAGATGTCGGGAGGGTCATCGAGGCAGCCCCAGCATTTT; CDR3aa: CASSFEMSGGSSRQPQHF
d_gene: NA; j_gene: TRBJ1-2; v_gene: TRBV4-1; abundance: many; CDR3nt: TGCGCCAGCAGCCAACATGAGGAGTATGGCTACACCTTC; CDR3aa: CASSQHEEYGYTF
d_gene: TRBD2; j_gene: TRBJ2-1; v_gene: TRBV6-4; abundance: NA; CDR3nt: TGTGCCAGCAGTGACCCCGGACTAGCCAATTCCTACGAGCAGTTCTTC; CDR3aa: CASSDPGLANSYEQFF
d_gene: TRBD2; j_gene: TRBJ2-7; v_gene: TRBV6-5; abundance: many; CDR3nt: TGTGCCAGCAGTTACCGGCTAGCGGGAGACGAGCAGTACTTC; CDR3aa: CASSYRLAGDEQYF